This T cell receptor beta chain emerged from a study of PD-L1 blockade in urothelial cancer. Looking at the study overall: Of prior chemotherapy regimens, patients had received between 0 and 3. Blood yielded a median of approximately 130,000 T cells per sample.

Notes on the study in general: Pretreatment TCR clonality in blood, when below the median, was predictive of better survival.

Regarding time point: peripheral blood 6 weeks after treatment start. About this clone: The antigen remains undetermined.

Repertoires were generated with immunoSEQ multiplex PCR, while TCRdb's copy carries only in-frame clones and drops some. The sample consists of some 110,000 clones, about 91% of them appearing once. The receptor was derived from a man aged 55 to 69 with urothelial cancer. This specimen consisted of PBMCs, obtained around atezolizumab (anti-PD-L1) treatment.

The CDR3 nucleotides are TGCGCCAGCAGCTTGGCCCTTCCGGTTCGAGAGACCCAGTACTTC. Protein product: CASSLALPVRETQYF. V gene TRBV5-1 combines with J gene TRBJ2-5; D ambiguous. Trimming pared 0 bases from V and 4 bases from J, leaving 13 bases between. Germline CDR1 is SGHRS and CDR2 is YFSETQ. The CDR3 spans 15 residues.